The source of this T cell receptor (beta chain) is a study of T-cell reconstitution after alpha-beta-depleted transplantation in children. The table lists this clonotype with a few counts. What it recognizes is unknown. Study-level findings and limits: Day-60 TCRbeta diversity that was high in some patients was derived from surviving recipient T cells and thymic progenitors. Alpha-beta T cells present about two months after transplant were reported to originate from several hundred expanded graft clones. After one year, T-cell counts and TCRbeta diversity mostly came from new T cells.

Unique molecular identifiers were incorporated during preparation of the TCRbeta library. TCRdb redid the calling of the PCR reads with MiXCR, one entry per CDR3 protein. In the table there are some 100,000 distinct CDR3 sequences, 23% of which are singletons. The CDR3 is 13 residues long. CDR1 is SEHNR and CDR2 is FQNEAQ in the germline V gene (reference sequence). Trimming stripped 5 bases from V and 6 bases from J, with 10 bases between. Sequences were derived from PBMCs, sampled before TCRalphabeta/CD19-depleted stem cell transplant. This TCR came from a boy aged 2-9 years with acute lymphoblastic leukemia, due to receive a stem cell transplant. This rearrangement joins TRBV7-9 to TRBJ2-2; D gene uncertain. In DNA form, the CDR3 reads TGTGCCAGCAGCAATAACGCGGCCGGGGAGCTGTTTTTT. This codes for CASSNNAAGELFF.